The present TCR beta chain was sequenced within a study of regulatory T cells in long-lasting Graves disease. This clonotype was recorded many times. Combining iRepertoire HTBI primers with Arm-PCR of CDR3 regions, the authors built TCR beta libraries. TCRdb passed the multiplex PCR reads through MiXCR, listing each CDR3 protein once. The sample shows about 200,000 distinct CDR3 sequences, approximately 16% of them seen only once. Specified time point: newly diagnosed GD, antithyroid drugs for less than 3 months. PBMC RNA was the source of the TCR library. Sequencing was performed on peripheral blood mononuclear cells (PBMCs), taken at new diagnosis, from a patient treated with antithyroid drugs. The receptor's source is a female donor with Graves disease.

CDR3 DNA sequence: TGTGCCAGCAGCCTCCTGGGGCCACGGGATACGCAGTATTTT. Translated, it gives CASSLLGPRDTQYF. The rearrangement uses TRBV3-1 and TRBJ2-3; the D gene is possibly TRBD1 (5 bases). CDR3 length equals 14 residues. V was clipped by 4 bases and J by 6 bases, with 14 bases between them. Looked up from germline, CDR1 is LGHDT and CDR2 is YNNKEL (reference sequence).